A single sample is the source of the 13 T cell receptor beta chains below, sequenced in a study of CD4 T cells in relation to SARS-CoV-2 and coronaviruses. The unexposed donors gave CD4+ T cells in 2011-2018, prior to COVID-19. The protocol was immunoSEQ multiplex PCR, while the TCRdb copy is restricted to in-frame clones and leaves out a portion. Of about 70,000 clones listed, around 87% were seen once; the top ten hold 1.6%. Sequenced material: memory CD4+ T cells from PBMCs. The receptors derive from a human donor in good health.

Points on this clone: Mismatch with germline at one junction end may stem from a read error. This chain links TRBV6-1 with TRBJ2-3; D possibly corresponds to TRBD1 (6 bases). The germline V gene encodes CDR1 MNHNS and CDR2 SASEGT. The CDR3 sequence is 14 residues long. CDR3 bases: TGTGCCAGCAGTGAAACATCCGAGGGGGATAGGGGATTTTTT. Residues: CASSETSEGDRGFF.

The chain combines TRBV6-5 with TRBJ1-2; D unclear. The CDR3 contains 13 residues. Germline V gene lookup returns CDR1 MNHEY and CDR2 SVGAGI. V dropped 6 bases and J dropped 3 bases, with 11 bases sitting between them. The CDR3 loop reads CASRISHDYGYTF. The CDR3 nucleotides are TGTGCCAGCAGAATATCCCACGACTATGGCTACACCTTC.

This clone has more than one count but fewer than ten. The rearrangement uses TRBV5-6 and TRBJ1-4; TRBD1 matches 10 bases. The CDR3 sequence is 14 residues long. Germline V gene data show CDR1 as SGHDT and CDR2 as YYEEEE. V shed 3 bases, J shed 10 bases, and the junction held 6 bases outside the gene matches. The CDR3 nucleotides are TGTGCCAGCAGCTATGACAGGGGGCGAACAAAACTGTTTTTT. It encodes CASSYDRGRTKLFF.

This chain uses TRBV21-1 with TRBJ1-2; TRBD1, the table's D call, lacks a check against the DNA. TRBV21-1 is listed as a pseudogene. CDR3 length: 14 residues. In nucleotides, the CDR3 is TGTGCCAGCAGCAAGGGGTGGGACAGGGGTGGCTACACCTTC. Its protein is CASSKGWDRGGYTF.

The chain couples TRBV27 to TRBJ2-1, with 7 bases identical to TRBD1. Germline CDR1 reads MNHEY; CDR2 reads SMNVEV (reference sequence). This CDR3 comprises 15 residues. Trimming cost V 5 bases and J 0 bases; bases outside gene matches: 4. The CDR3 DNA reads TGTGCCAGCAGTCCACAGGGGACCTCCTACAATGAGCAGTTCTTC. Amino acids: CASSPQGTSYNEQFF.

In the case of this clone: The junction departs from the called germline gene at one end, perhaps through a read error. The V and J genes are TRBV28 and TRBJ2-3; 11 bases line up with TRBD2. CDR1 MDHEN and CDR2 SYDVKM come from the germline V gene. The CDR3 extends over 12 amino acids. CDR3 sequence: CASSLQGTSGNF. The CDR3 coding sequence is TGTGCCAGCAGTTTACAAGGGACTAGCGGCAATTTT.

This clone was counted only a few times. This chain links TRBV5-5 with TRBJ1-2, with 7 bases aligning to TRBD1. The ends lost 0 bases at V and 7 bases at J; junction bases unmatched: 9. CDR3 length: 15 residues. Per the germline V gene, CDR1 is SGHKS and CDR2 is YYEKEE (reference sequence). In DNA form, the CDR3 reads TGTGCCAGCAGCTTGGATGCCGGGACAGTGCGTGGCTACACCTTC. This sequence encodes CASSLDAGTVRGYTF.

This chain uses TRBV6-1 with TRBJ2-2, with D perhaps matching TRBD1 or TRBD2 (6 bases each). V was clipped by 3 bases and J by 0 bases, with 17 bases between them. Germline-derived CDR1 and CDR2 are MNHNS and SASEGT. CDR3 length equals 18 residues. CDR3 DNA sequence: TGTGCCAGCAGTGACGAGGGGGGACAAGTATCGAACACCGGGGAGCTGTTTTTT. Protein: CASSDEGGQVSNTGELFF.

This chain joins TRBV11-2 and TRBJ1-5; 8 bases fit TRBD1. Germline CDR1 and CDR2: SGHAT and FQNNGV. The V and J ends lost 2 bases and 9 bases, in that order; junction bases with no gene match: 6. The CDR3 length is 14 residues. The CDR3 protein is CASSLQGAEMPQHF. The CDR3 DNA follows: TGTGCCAGCAGCTTACAGGGGGCGGAAATGCCCCAGCATTTT.

The rearrangement uses TRBV7-8 and TRBJ2-5; unclear D gene. The CDR3 loop spans 13 amino acids. Germline V gene sequence: CDR1 SGHVS, CDR2 FQNEAQ. The germline V and J ends were trimmed by 1 base and 5 bases, with 8 bases remaining between them. CDR3 nucleotide sequence: TGTGCCAGCAGCTTAGGGATCGGGGAGACCCAGTACTTC. This encodes CASSLGIGETQYF.

The rearrangement uses TRBV30 and TRBJ1-3, with unresolved D. Per the germline V gene, CDR1 is GTSNPN and CDR2 is SVGIG (reference sequence). V lost 0 bases to trimming and J lost 0 bases, with 9 bases between them. The CDR3 consists of 15 residues. The CDR3 DNA follows: TGTGCCTGGAGTGTAACGGCAATCTCTGGAAACACCATATATTTT. Protein sequence: CAWSVTAISGNTIYF.

The chain employs TRBV6-5 and TRBJ1-5; 8 nucleotides agree with TRBD1. The CDR3 consists of 13 residues. Trimming at V came to 5 bases and at J to 7 bases, leaving 4 bases not matched to a gene. Germline CDR1 and CDR2: MNHEY and SVGAGI. CDR3 coding DNA: TGTGCCAGCAGTCGACAGGGGAGCCAGCCCCAGCATTTT. It translates to CASSRQGSQPQHF.

V gene TRBV7-2 combines with J gene TRBJ1-2, with D hard to call. Trimming took 5 bases from V and 2 from J, leaving 12 bases between them. CDR1 is SGHTA, CDR2 FQGNSA, per germline. The CDR3 totals 14 residues. The CDR3 region has the DNA TGTGCCAGCAGCGGCCGGGCCGTCAACTATGGCTACACCTTC. It is translated as CASSGRAVNYGYTF.